The 28 T cell receptor beta chains listed next were all sequenced from one sample in a study of cytotoxic CD8 clonotypes in ibrutinib-treated CLL. Profiled with immunoSEQ multiplex PCR; TCRdb holds only in-frame clones, not every one. This sample carries more than 300,000 clones, about 80% of them seen once, and the ten largest clones take under 8.5%. Sequenced here: PBMCs, sampled before ibrutinib treatment. The source of these receptors is a human donor with chronic lymphocytic leukemia.

V and J are TRBV4-3 and TRBJ2-1; 9 positions match TRBD2. CDR3 length: 17 amino acids. V gave up 0 bases and J gave up 3 bases; unmatched junction bases: 6. Germline CDR1 LGHNA, CDR2 YSLEER. CDR3 protein: CASSQDRLAGSYNEQFF. The CDR3 DNA is TGCGCCAGCAGCCAAGATCGGCTAGCGGGAAGCTACAATGAGCAGTTCTTC.

The rearrangement uses TRBV30 and TRBJ2-7; 7 nucleotides align to TRBD2. V shed 2 bases, J shed 6 bases, and the junction held 7 bases outside the gene matches. Germline values: CDR1 GTSNPN, CDR2 SVGIG (reference sequence). The CDR3 is 13 amino acids. The CDR3 region is CAWSLGGTFEQYF. CDR3 nucleotide sequence: TGTGCCTGGAGTCTGGGGGGGACGTTCGAGCAGTACTTC.

This clone was counted between two and nine times. This chain joins TRBV6-5 and TRBJ1-1; D not certain. The V gene lost 0 bases and the J gene lost 7 bases, with 12 bases spanning the gap. Germline CDR1 reads MNHEY; CDR2 reads SVGAGI. This CDR3 has 14 residues. In nucleotides, the CDR3 is TGTGCCAGCAGTTACTCGAATTGGTATGATGAAGCTTTCTTT. Amino acids: CASSYSNWYDEAFF.

CDR3 in amino acids: CASSQEWGTFAGELFF. CDR3 coding DNA: TGTGCCAGCAGCCAAGAGTGGGGAACTTTTGCCGGGGAGCTGTTTTTT. The chain uses TRBV4-2 and TRBJ2-2; D uncertain. The CDR3 loop spans 16 amino acids. In germline, CDR1 is LGHNA, CDR2 YNFKEQ. The ends were cut back, 0 bases at V and 6 bases at J, with 14 bases in the middle.

The J gene is TRBJ2-7, the V gene TRBV7-3, with 13 bases that match TRBD2. This CDR3 spans 15 amino acids. V dropped 4 bases and J dropped 3; count of bases not matched to a gene: 3. Germline lookup yields CDR1 SGHTA and CDR2 FQGTGA. CDR3 nucleotides: TGTGCCAGCAGCTCGGGACTAGCGGGATTCTACGAGCAGTACTTC. It is translated as CASSSGLAGFYEQYF.

The rearrangement uses TRBV29-1 and TRBJ2-2; D possibly uses TRBD1 or TRBD2 (6 bases each). Germline V gene lookup returns CDR1 SQVTM and CDR2 ANQGSEA. V lost 5 bases, J lost 0 bases, and 10 bases lay in between. This CDR3 has 14 amino acids. DNA for the CDR3: TGCAGCGTTCTGGGGGGCCCGAACACCGGGGAGCTGTTTTTT. Amino acid sequence: CSVLGGPNTGELFF.

The chain recombines TRBV4-3 with TRBJ2-3; 8 nucleotides match TRBD2. CDR1 is LGHNA and CDR2 is YSLEER in the germline V gene. V lost 0 bases and J lost 4; bases outside the gene matches: 12. The CDR3 loop spans 18 amino acids. CDR3 nucleotide sequence: TGCGCCAGCAGCCAAGACCCTCGGGGGGGAGCGGGCCCAGATACGCAGTATTTT. Its translation is CASSQDPRGGAGPDTQYF.

The chain has TRBV30 and TRBJ1-1, with D possibly matching TRBD1 (5 bases). Per germline, CDR1 GTSNPN and CDR2 SVGIG (reference sequence). This CDR3 is 14 amino acids long. Deletions cut 4 bases from V and 1 base from J, with 13 bases between. The CDR3 protein is CAWTGFVRNTEAFF. CDR3 DNA sequence: TGTGCCTGGACAGGGTTCGTCAGGAACACTGAAGCTTTCTTT.

The genes are TRBV30 and TRBJ1-2, with a possible D match to TRBD1 (5 bases). V was pared by 2 bases and J by 4 bases, with 14 bases between. The CDR3 loop spans 14 amino acids. Germline V lookup: CDR1 GTSNPN, CDR2 SVGIG (reference sequence). DNA of the CDR3: TGTGCCTGGAGTAGAAAAGGGGCTGTCTATGGCTACACCTTC. Its protein product is CAWSRKGAVYGYTF.

V is TRBV28 and J is TRBJ2-7; 15 bases match TRBD2. In germline, CDR1 is MDHEN, CDR2 SYDVKM. J lost 1 base, V lost 8 bases, and 12 bases had no gene match. The CDR3 totals 18 residues. The CDR3 region has the DNA TGTGCCAGCTCGGGACCGGGACTAGCGGGAGGTTGGTCCTACGAGCAGTACTTC. Translating gives CASSGPGLAGGWSYEQYF. Drawing the rest from reference TRBV28 and TRBJ2-7, the complete variable domain is DVKVTQSSRYLVKRTGEKVFLECVQDMDHENMFWYRQDPGLGLRLIYFSYDVKMKEKGDIPEGYSVSREKKERFSLILESASTNQTSMYLCASSGPGLAGGWSYEQYFGPGTRLTVT.

This clone was recorded a few times. The J gene is TRBJ2-5, the V gene TRBV7-9; D may match TRBD1 or TRBD2 (5 bases each). The CDR3 sequence is 15 residues long. The V and J ends lost 2 bases and 7 bases respectively, with 17 bases between them. The germline CDR1 and CDR2 sequences are SEHNR and FQNEAQ (reference sequence). CDR3 nucleotide sequence: TGTGCCAGCAGCTTAATGGCAGGCCGGGACGGGACCCAGTACTTC. The encoded protein is CASSLMAGRDGTQYF.

This clone was seen a single time. The chain employs TRBV19 and TRBJ1-2; D possibly corresponds to TRBD1 (5 bases). Germline loops: CDR1 LNHDA, CDR2 SQIVND (reference sequence). The CDR3 runs 15 residues. Between the trimmed V and J ends, which lost 2 bases and 7 bases, there was a span of 17 bases. The CDR3 spells CASSILGQGLRGYTF. In DNA form, the CDR3 reads TGTGCCAGTAGTATATTAGGGCAGGGTCTCCGTGGCTACACCTTC.

V is TRBV19 and J is TRBJ2-7; 11 nucleotides line up with TRBD2. J gave up 3 bases and V 4 bases, and 8 bases lay outside the gene matches. The CDR3 runs 16 residues. CDR1 and CDR2 from the germline V gene are LNHDA and SQIVND (reference sequence). DNA for the CDR3: TGTGCCAGTAGTACATCCGGGCTAGCGGGAGGCTACGAGCAGTACTTC. Its translation is CASSTSGLAGGYEQYF.

This rearrangement joins TRBV4-3 to TRBJ2-3, with D unclear. The germline V gene encodes CDR1 LGHNA and CDR2 YSLEER. V dropped 0 bases and J dropped 4 bases, with 11 bases sitting between them. The CDR3 covers 15 residues. For the CDR3, the DNA is TGCGCCAGCAGCCAAGAATCACACTTTTCAGATACGCAGTATTTT. Amino acids: CASSQESHFSDTQYF.

V and J are TRBV6-6 and TRBJ1-5, with D uncertain. Trimming removed 5 bases at V and 2 bases at J, with 10 bases between. The CDR3 has 14 residues. Germline V lookup: CDR1 MNHNY, CDR2 SVGAGI (reference sequence). CDR3 region: CASSIPGGNQPQHF. CDR3 DNA: TGTGCCAGCAGTATCCCTGGGGGCAATCAGCCCCAGCATTTT.

This chain uses TRBV7-6 with TRBJ2-1; 11 nucleotides match TRBD2. V lost 1 base and J lost 10; bases outside the gene matches: 15. CDR3 length equals 18 residues. Germline V lookup: CDR1 SGHVS, CDR2 FNYEAQ. CDR3 sequence: CASSLEIVLAGVVREQFF. The CDR3, as DNA: TGTGCCAGCAGCTTAGAGATTGTACTAGCGGGAGTAGTTAGAGAGCAGTTCTTC.

This chain connects TRBV5-1 to TRBJ2-5; D ambiguous. There are 13 residues in the CDR3. Germline CDR1 and CDR2: SGHRS and YFSETQ. Trimming cost V 0 bases and J 5 bases, with 8 bases left between them. This CDR3 reads CASSLEGRETQYF. The DNA for the CDR3 is TGCGCCAGCAGCTTGGAAGGACGGGAGACCCAGTACTTC. The full variable domain, completed using reference TRBV5-1 and TRBJ2-5, is KAGVTQTPRYLIKTRGQQVTLSCSPISGHRSVSWYQQTPGQGLQFLFEYFSETQRNKGNFPGRFSGRQFSNSRSEMNVSTLELGDSALYLCASSLEGRETQYFGPGTRLLVL.

The gene calls are TRBV15 and TRBJ2-5; 8 bases align to TRBD1. Germline assignment: CDR1 LNHNV and CDR2 YYDKDF (reference sequence). With 1 base clipped from V and 4 bases from J, the junction kept 8 bases outside the gene matches. This CDR3 spans 16 amino acids. The CDR3 is CATSRADREDLETQYF. The CDR3 bases are TGTGCCACCAGCAGAGCGGACAGGGAAGATTTAGAGACCCAGTACTTC.

This chain links TRBV5-6 with TRBJ2-7; the match to TRBD2 covers 10 bases. The CDR3 has 15 amino acids. Germline CDR1 reads SGHDT; CDR2 reads YYEEEE. Trimming cost V 4 bases and J 3 bases; bases outside gene matches: 7. CDR3 DNA: TGTGCCAGCAGCCTACTAGCGGGGCGTTTCTACGAGCAGTACTTC. Translating gives CASSLLAGRFYEQYF.

This chain connects TRBV4-3 to TRBJ2-2, with no clear D. The CDR3 contains 18 residues. The germline V gene has CDR1 LGHNA and CDR2 YSLEER. V lost 2 bases and J 7 bases, leaving 23 bases between the germline ends. The CDR3 nucleotides are TGCGCCAGCAGCCAAATTTTTTCCGGGCCGAAGCTGGTCGGGGAGCTGTTTTTT. This encodes CASSQIFSGPKLVGELFF.

V usage is TRBV6-5 and J usage is TRBJ2-2, with 9 positions matching TRBD1. CDR1 and CDR2 (germline): MNHEY, SVGAGI. V was clipped by 6 bases and J by 7 bases; unmatched bases: 6. The CDR3 loop spans 14 amino acids. The CDR3 bases are TGTGCCAGCAGATCACAGGGGGCGATCGGGGAGCTGTTTTTT. Residues: CASRSQGAIGELFF.

V and J are TRBV6-1 and TRBJ2-7; TRBD2 matches 11 bases. V lost 2 bases, J lost 3 bases, and 9 bases stayed unmatched. The CDR3 is 17 amino acids. Germline lookup yields CDR1 MNHNS and CDR2 SASEGT. CDR3 sequence: CASSEWGVAGGDYEQYF. In DNA, the CDR3 is TGTGCCAGCAGTGAATGGGGGGTAGCGGGAGGGGACTACGAGCAGTACTTC.

J is TRBJ2-2 and V is TRBV5-4; TRBD1 matches 9 bases. Per the germline V gene, CDR1 is SGHNT and CDR2 is YYREEE (reference sequence). This CDR3 comprises 15 residues. J gave up 4 bases and V 5 bases, and 6 bases lay outside the gene matches. CDR3 region: CASSLKTGGTGELFF. The DNA of the CDR3 is TGTGCCAGCAGTCTAAAGACAGGGGGCACCGGGGAGCTGTTTTTT.

This chain joins TRBV11-3 and TRBJ2-2, with no clear D. Trimming took off 3 bases at V and 1 base at J, with 6 bases between the two ends. CDR1 and CDR2 (germline): SGHNT, YENEEA. The CDR3 runs 14 residues. This CDR3 is CASSFNENTGELFF. The DNA of the CDR3 is TGTGCCAGCAGCTTCAACGAGAACACCGGGGAGCTGTTTTTT. The full variable domain, its missing parts supplied by reference TRBV11-3 and TRBJ2-2, is EAGVVQSPRYKIIEKKQPVAFWCNPISGHNTLYWYLQNLGQGPELLIRYENEEAVDDSQLPKDRFSAERLKGVDSTLKIQPAELGDSAVYLCASSFNENTGELFFGEGSRLTVL.

With regard to this clone: Other DNA sequences in this specimen translate into the identical CDR3. This chain uses TRBV7-2 with TRBJ1-5; D is uncertain. The V end was cut by 4 bases, the J end by 3 bases, with 4 bases between. The CDR3 is 12 amino acids. Germline CDR1 is SGHTA and CDR2 is FQGNSA. The CDR3 is CASSSTNQPQHF. In nucleotides, the CDR3 is TGTGCCAGCAGCTCGACCAATCAGCCCCAGCATTTT.

This rearrangement joins TRBV11-2 to TRBJ2-7, with 11 nucleotides matching TRBD2. Germline values: CDR1 SGHAT, CDR2 FQNNGV. V shed 3 bases and J 4 bases; nucleotides not matched to a gene: 2. The CDR3 sequence is 14 residues long. The CDR3 coding sequence is TGTGCCAGCAGCTTGGGACTAGCGGCTTACGAGCAGTACTTC. This translates into CASSLGLAAYEQYF.

The chain joins TRBV6-1 to TRBJ1-4; no definite D call. This CDR3 comprises 12 residues. The V end was cut by 5 bases, the J end by 4 bases, with 5 bases between. Germline CDR1 MNHNS, CDR2 SASEGT. CDR3 sequence (DNA): TGTGCCAGCAGTAGGGTTAATGAAAAACTGTTTTTT. Translating it yields CASSRVNEKLFF.

The genes are TRBV19 and TRBJ2-7, with D hard to call. V was shortened by 5 bases and J by 0 bases, with 14 bases between the two germline ends. The CDR3 length is 15 residues. Germline V gives CDR1 LNHDA, CDR2 SQIVND (reference sequence). The CDR3 DNA is TGTGCCAGTAGTTTTAGGGTTTCGAGCTCCTACGAGCAGTACTTC. It encodes CASSFRVSSSYEQYF.